This is a list of T cell receptor beta chains from one sample in a study of CD8+ T cells in alopecia areata. The data were produced by immunoSEQ multiplex PCR, yet TCRdb's version contains in-frame clones alone and is incomplete. The sample contains roughly 180,000 clones, more than 55% of which appear only once. The specimen comprised CD4+ T cells sorted from blood, sampled at week 4, from a patient treated with tofacitinib. These receptors were collected from a human donor with alopecia areata. Both conserved end residues are part of each CDR3. The order of the fields is J gene, V gene, clone size, D gene, CDR3 protein, CDR3 DNA. D genes are given only for firm matches. Clone size appears in some rows only: once, few, many, or a class for an expanded clone.

TRBJ2-5 TRBV30 . . CAWRTTGPETQYF TGTGCCTGGAGGACCACAGGGCCAGAGACCCAGTACTTC
TRBJ1-1 TRBV30 . . CAWSVPDIKGEAFF TGTGCCTGGAGTGTACCCGACATTAAAGGTGAAGCTTTCTTT
TRBJ2-3 TRBV6-1 once . CASSPLAEDTQYF TGTGCCAGCAGTCCTTTAGCGGAAGATACGCAGTATTTT
TRBJ1-5 TRBV25-1 once . CASSGGYQPQHF TGTGCCAGCAGTGGGGGGTATCAGCCCCAGCATTTT
TRBJ2-1 TRBV27 few . CASSLEVGNEQFF TGTGCCAGCAGTTTAGAGGTCGGGAATGAGCAGTTCTTC
TRBJ1-2 TRBV29-1 . TRBD1 CSVVAGGNYGYTF TGCAGCGTTGTGGCAGGGGGGAACTATGGCTACACCTTC
TRBJ2-3 TRBV7-2 . . CASSFSADTQYF TGTGCCAGCAGCTTTAGCGCAGATACGCAGTATTTT
TRBJ2-5 TRBV29-1 few TRBD2 CSALSGGMVTQYF TGCAGCGCACTTAGCGGGGGTATGGTGACCCAGTACTTC
TRBJ2-3 TRBV25-1 . . CASSETDTQYF TGTGCCAGCAGTGAGACAGATACGCAGTATTTT
TRBJ2-1 TRBV7-2 . TRBD1 CASSARPDRGYNEQFF TGTGCCAGCAGCGCCAGACCGGACAGGGGATACAATGAGCAGTTCTTC
TRBJ2-5 TRBV5-4 . . CASSSSTRETQYF TGTGCCAGCAGCTCCTCAACCCGCGAGACCCAGTACTTC
TRBJ1-1 TRBV27 . . CASSFDSMNTEAFF TGTGCCAGCAGTTTTGACAGTATGAACACTGAAGCTTTCTTT
TRBJ2-5 TRBV27 . TRBD2 CASRRAGGKETQYF TGTGCCAGCAGAAGAGCGGGGGGCAAAGAGACCCAGTACTTC
TRBJ2-5 TRBV5-1 few TRBD2 CASSWRTSGAQETQYF TGCGCCAGCAGCTGGAGGACTAGCGGGGCACAAGAGACCCAGTACTTC
TRBJ2-3 TRBV5-1 . . CASSWKKHTGDGTDTQYF TGCGCCAGCAGCTGGAAAAAGCACACGGGGGATGGCACAGATACGCAGTATTTT
TRBJ1-2 TRBV9 . . CASTQRAARRTKNYGYTF TGTGCCAGCACCCAACGGGCGGCTCGCCGAACTAAGAACTATGGCTACACCTTC
TRBJ1-1 TRBV5-1 . . CASSLQGVNTEAFF TGCGCCAGCAGCTTACAGGGAGTGAACACTGAAGCTTTCTTT
TRBJ2-7 TRBV7-2 . . CASSLRLGSYEQYF TGTGCCAGCAGCTTAAGACTGGGATCCTACGAGCAGTACTTC
TRBJ1-1 TRBV9 . TRBD1 CASSTGTGVTEAFF TGTGCCAGCAGCACCGGGACAGGGGTCACTGAAGCTTTCTTT
TRBJ1-5 TRBV6-1 . . CASSFEGGSNQPQHF TGTGCCAGCTCTTTCGAGGGGGGAAGCAATCAGCCCCAGCATTTT
TRBJ1-6 TRBV4-1 . . CASSQAGTENSPLHF TGCGCCAGCAGCCAAGCCGGGACGGAAAATTCACCCCTCCACTTT
TRBJ2-1 TRBV5-1 . TRBD1 CASKAGTGHNEQFF TGCGCCAGCAAAGCTGGGACAGGTCACAATGAGCAGTTCTTC
TRBJ1-4 TRBV7-8 few . CASSLLGSDEKLFF TGTGCCAGCAGCCTACTCGGGTCGGATGAAAAACTGTTTTTT
TRBJ2-6 TRBV29-1 . . CSPEKGRTSSGANVLTF TGCAGCCCCGAAAAGGGGAGAACTAGCTCTGGGGCCAACGTCCTGACTTTC
TRBJ1-4 TRBV6-6 few . CASSPGTVNEKLFF TGTGCCAGCAGTCCCGGGACGGTGAATGAAAAACTGTTTTTT
TRBJ2-7 TRBV28 few TRBD1 CALRDRGYEQYF TGTGCGCTCCGGGACAGGGGCTACGAGCAGTACTTC
TRBJ2-5 TRBV7-2 few . CASSQPQETQYF TGTGCCAGCAGCCAACCTCAAGAGACCCAGTACTTC
TRBJ2-1 TRBV7-2 . TRBD2 CASSRWTSGNNEQFF TGTGCCAGCAGTCGTTGGACTAGCGGAAACAATGAGCAGTTCTTC
TRBJ2-5 TRBV29-1 few . CSVSGGAGQETQYF TGCAGCGTTTCAGGTGGGGCAGGACAAGAGACCCAGTACTTC
TRBJ2-2 TRBV7-2 few TRBD1 CASSLDGRTGYTGELFF TGTGCCAGCAGCTTAGATGGTCGGACAGGCTATACCGGGGAGCTGTTTTTT
TRBJ1-1 TRBV29-1 few . CSVGRNTEAFF TGCAGCGTTGGGAGGAACACTGAAGCTTTCTTT
TRBJ2-5 TRBV29-1 . . CSGADTSGETQYF TGCAGCGGCGCGGACACCTCTGGAGAGACCCAGTACTTC
TRBJ2-1 TRBV29-1 few . CSVSPYRDNEQFF TGCAGCGTTTCACCCTATAGAGACAATGAGCAGTTCTTC
TRBJ1-6 TRBV2 medium-sized TRBD1 CASRPGTGRSPLHF TGTGCCAGCAGGCCCGGGACAGGGAGGTCACCCCTCCACTTT
TRBJ1-1 TRBV7-9 few . CASSFGGNTEAFF TGTGCCAGCAGCTTTGGGGGGAACACTGAAGCTTTCTTT
TRBJ1-2 TRBV5-1 . . CASSLTVTPDGYTF TGCGCCAGCAGCCTTACCGTCACTCCTGATGGCTACACCTTC
TRBJ2-5 TRBV29-1 . . CSVARSETQYF TGCAGCGTTGCTAGGTCCGAGACCCAGTACTTC
TRBJ2-5 TRBV4-1 . . CASSPYEGTPWETQYF TGCGCCAGCAGCCCTTACGAAGGGACCCCATGGGAGACCCAGTACTTC
TRBJ1-1 TRBV18 . TRBD1 CASSPDRGENTEAFF TGTGCCAGCTCACCCGACAGGGGTGAAAACACTGAAGCTTTCTTT
TRBJ2-1 TRBV11-2 . TRBD2 CASSRAGGLNEQFF TGTGCCAGCAGTCGAGCGGGGGGGTTAAATGAGCAGTTCTTC
TRBJ2-5 TRBV7-7 . . CASSLDGVGETQYF TGTGCTAGCAGCTTAGACGGGGTGGGAGAGACCCAGTACTTC
TRBJ1-2 TRBV29-1 . . CSAPRLGGLAYGYTF TGCAGCGCCCCCCGGTTGGGGGGCCTTGCCTATGGCTACACCTTC
TRBJ2-5 TRBV29-1 few TRBD2 CSVDAGGEETQYF TGCAGCGTTGATGCGGGGGGGGAGGAGACCCAGTACTTC
TRBJ1-5 TRBV9 . . CASSPFDGQPQHF TGTGCCAGCAGCCCATTCGACGGTCAGCCCCAGCATTTC
TRBJ1-2 TRBV30 . . CAWIYPGGGYTF TGTGCCTGGATATATCCGGGTGGGGGCTACACCTTC
TRBJ2-1 TRBV7-3 . . CASSATSYNEQFF TGTGCCAGCAGCGCGACTAGCTACAATGAGCAGTTCTTC
TRBJ1-5 TRBV9 . . CASSVGVNQPQHF TGTGCCAGCAGCGTAGGGGTCAATCAGCCCCAGCATTTT
TRBJ2-1 TRBV30 . . CAWSVSYNEQFF TGTGCCTGGAGTGTTTCCTACAATGAGCAGTTCTTC
TRBJ2-1 TRBV29-1 . TRBD1 CSGGGQGYNEQFF TGCAGCGGCGGTGGACAGGGCTACAATGAGCAGTTCTTC
TRBJ1-1 TRBV7-2 . TRBD1 CASSLALGQGANTEAFF TGTGCCAGCAGCTTAGCGCTGGGACAGGGGGCGAACACTGAAGCTTTCTTT
TRBJ2-3 TRBV20-1 . . CSAIRGDTQYF TGCAGTGCTATAAGGGGAGATACGCAGTATTTT
TRBJ1-2 TRBV5-6 . . CASSFWYRGPNGYTF TGTGCCAGCAGCTTTTGGTACCGGGGTCCCAATGGCTACACCTTC
TRBJ1-1 TRBV30 . . CAWRRGVSMNTEAFF TGTGCCTGGAGAAGGGGAGTCAGTATGAACACTGAAGCTTTCTTT
TRBJ2-3 TRBV29-1 . . CSVLTDTDTQYF TGCAGCGTTTTGACGGACACAGATACGCAGTATTTT
TRBJ2-7 TRBV18 . . CASSPRQGQSREQYF TGTGCCAGCTCACCACGTCAAGGCCAGAGCCGCGAGCAGTACTTC